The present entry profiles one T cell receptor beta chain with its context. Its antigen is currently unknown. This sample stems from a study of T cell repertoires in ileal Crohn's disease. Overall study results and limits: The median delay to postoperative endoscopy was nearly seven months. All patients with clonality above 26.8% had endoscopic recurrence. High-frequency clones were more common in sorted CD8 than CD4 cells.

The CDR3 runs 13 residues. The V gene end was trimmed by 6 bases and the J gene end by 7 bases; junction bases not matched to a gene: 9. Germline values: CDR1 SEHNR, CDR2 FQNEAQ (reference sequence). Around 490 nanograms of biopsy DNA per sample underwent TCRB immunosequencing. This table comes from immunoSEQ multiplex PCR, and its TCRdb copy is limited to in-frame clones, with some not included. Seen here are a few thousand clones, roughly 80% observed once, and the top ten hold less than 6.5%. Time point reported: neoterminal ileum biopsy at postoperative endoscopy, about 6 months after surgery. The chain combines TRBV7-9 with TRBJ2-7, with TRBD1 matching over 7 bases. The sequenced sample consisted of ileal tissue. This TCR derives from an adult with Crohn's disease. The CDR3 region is CASRPGTAREQYF. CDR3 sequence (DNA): TGTGCCAGCAGACCCGGGACAGCAAGGGAGCAGTACTTC. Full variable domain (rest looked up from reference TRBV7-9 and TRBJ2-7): DTGVSQNPRHKITKRGQNVTFRCDPISEHNRLYWYRQTLGQGPEFLTYFQNEAQLEKSRLLSDRFSAERPKGSFSTLEIQRTEQGDSAMYLCASRPGTAREQYFGPGTRLTVT.